The 20 T cell receptor beta chains below were found in one sample sequenced in a study of Ad26.COV2.S vaccination and SARS-CoV-2 variants. As to treatment: some 19 received Ad26.COV2.S at low or high dose, single or two shots; several received placebo; per-sample allocation not given. Samples analyzed were those drawn on day 63 after the first vaccine or placebo injection. Using immunoSEQ multiplex PCR, the repertoire was profiled, and TCRdb retains in-frame clones only, with some absent. The profile shows 350,000 to 500,000 clones, less than 95% of them singletons. This sample comprised peripheral blood, obtained in a trial of Ad26.COV2.S vaccine versus placebo. The source of these receptors is a person between 18 and 65 years old who received the Ad26.COV2.S COVID-19 vaccine or a placebo.

The chain couples TRBV6-6 to TRBJ2-3, with 8 bases aligning to TRBD2. The V gene's germline CDR1 is MNHNY and CDR2 SVGAGI (reference sequence). Trimming cost V 10 bases and J 6 bases; bases outside gene matches: 15. The CDR3 length is 15 residues. The CDR3 DNA follows: TGTGCCATCCAGTCTGGGGCGGCGGGAGGCGATACGCAGTATTTT. Its protein product is CAIQSGAAGGDTQYF.

The rearrangement links TRBV6-2 or TRBV6-3 to TRBJ2-5, with TRBD1 as a possible D gene (6 bases). This CDR3 spans 16 amino acids. Germline CDR1 is MNHEY and CDR2 is SVGEGT. V lost 5 bases and J lost 0, with 16 bases in between. This CDR3 is CASSPDSHSYQETQYF. Here the CDR3 DNA reads TGTGCCAGCAGTCCGGACAGTCATTCGTACCAAGAGACCCAGTACTTC.

This rearrangement joins TRBV15 to TRBJ1-3; D call uncertain. Germline assignment: CDR1 LNHNV and CDR2 YYDKDF (reference sequence). The CDR3 extends over 16 amino acids. V was clipped by 1 base and J by 0 bases, with 10 bases between them. CDR3 bases: TGTGCCACCAGCAGAGCCCCCAGAAGCTCTGGAAACACCATATATTTT. Protein product: CATSRAPRSSGNTIYF.

The rearrangement uses TRBV28 and TRBJ2-2, with TRBD1 as a possible D gene (6 bases). Per the germline V gene, CDR1 is MDHEN and CDR2 is SYDVKM. The CDR3 contains 15 residues. V lost 3 bases and J lost 5, with 13 bases in between. The CDR3 loop is CASSFNQGRTGELFF. DNA for the CDR3: TGTGCCAGCAGTTTCAACCAGGGGAGAACCGGGGAGCTGTTTTTT. Variable domain in full (rest from reference TRBV28 and TRBJ2-2): DVKVTQSSRYLVKRTGEKVFLECVQDMDHENMFWYRQDPGLGLRLIYFSYDVKMKEKGDIPEGYSVSREKKERFSLILESASTNQTSMYLCASSFNQGRTGELFFGEGSRLTVL.

The genes are TRBV9 and TRBJ2-5; 7 nucleotides line up with TRBD1. After removal of 7 bases from V and 2 bases from J, the junction contained 14 bases not matched to a gene. The CDR3 length is 16 residues. Germline loops: CDR1 SGDLS, CDR2 YYNGEE. Here the CDR3 reads CASPEPGQRRQETQYF. As DNA, the CDR3 is TGTGCCAGCCCAGAGCCGGGACAGCGGAGACAAGAGACCCAGTACTTC.

The V call is TRBV5-1, the J call TRBJ2-5; D is perhaps TRBD2 (5 bases). The germline gives CDR1 SGHRS, CDR2 YFSETQ. CDR3 length equals 16 residues. V was clipped by 0 bases and J by 5 bases, with 17 bases between them. CDR3 DNA sequence: TGCGCCAGCAGCTTGGCCCTCACTAGGCACGGGGAGACCCAGTACTTC. Protein sequence: CASSLALTRHGETQYF.

The gene calls are TRBV29-1 and TRBJ2-5; possibly TRBD1 for D (5 bases). The CDR3 is 15 amino acids. Germline CDR1 SQVTM, CDR2 ANQGSEA. V was trimmed by 3 bases and J by 3 bases, leaving 17 bases between them. CDR3 coding DNA: TGCAGCGTTGATGGGGCCCTGCCTGGTGAAGAGACCCAGTACTTC. Its translation is CSVDGALPGEETQYF.

This clone was seen a single time. The chain links TRBV6-1 to TRBJ2-1, with 8 bases aligning to TRBD1. Trimming removed 4 bases from V and 0 bases from J; junction bases left unmatched: 5. The CDR3 consists of 16 residues. Germline V lookup: CDR1 MNHNS, CDR2 SASEGT. The CDR3 DNA follows: TGTGCCAGCAGTGTAGGACAGGGTCGCTCCTACAATGAGCAGTTCTTC. Its protein product is CASSVGQGRSYNEQFF.

A single count supports this clone. The V gene is TRBV4-2, the J gene TRBJ1-4; possible D gene TRBD1, 5 bases. CDR1 LGHNA and CDR2 YNFKEQ come from the germline V gene. The length of the CDR3 is 18 residues. With 3 bases removed from V and 0 bases from J, the gap between germline ends came to 17 bases. CDR3 in DNA: TGTGCCAGCAGCCAGGTCCAGAGGGGCGAAGCAACTAATGAAAAACTGTTTTTT. Protein product: CASSQVQRGEATNEKLFF.

The CDR3 sequence is CASTLTGGANTEAFF. The DNA for the CDR3 is TGTGCCAGCACCCTGACAGGGGGCGCTAACACTGAAGCTTTCTTT. V usage is TRBV28 and J usage is TRBJ1-1; 10 bases align to TRBD1. There are 15 residues in the CDR3. Unmatched junction bases numbered 7, after V lost 7 bases and J lost 2 bases. Germline V gene lookup returns CDR1 MDHEN and CDR2 SYDVKM.

As DNA, the CDR3 is TGTGCCAGTAGTAAGGAACAGGGTTACACCGGGGAGCTGTTTTTT. This gives the protein CASSKEQGYTGELFF. The chain employs TRBV19 and TRBJ2-2; perhaps TRBD1 as D (6 bases). The CDR3 is made up of 15 amino acids. Trimming left V 4 bases short and J 3 bases short, with 12 bases between. Germline assignment: CDR1 LNHDA and CDR2 SQIVND (reference sequence).

V usage is TRBV5-5 and J usage is TRBJ1-5; 7 bases are shared with TRBD1. Germline lookup yields CDR1 SGHKS and CDR2 YYEKEE (reference sequence). The CDR3 has 16 residues. The trim removed 0 bases at V and 3 bases at J, leaving 6 bases unmatched. CDR3 residues: CASSLVQGQNNQPQHF. CDR3 nucleotides: TGTGCCAGCAGCTTGGTACAGGGACAGAACAATCAGCCCCAGCATTTT.

This clone was observed a single time. V usage is TRBV7-9 and J usage is TRBJ2-7; D is unresolved. CDR3 length: 13 residues. CDR1 is SEHNR, CDR2 FQNEAQ, per germline (reference sequence). V dropped 5 bases and J dropped 3 bases, with 11 bases sitting between them. The CDR3 region is CASSENQNYEQYF. CDR3 DNA: TGTGCCAGCAGCGAGAACCAAAACTACGAGCAGTACTTC.

V gene TRBV7-2 combines with J gene TRBJ1-1, with TRBD1 identical over 9 bases. After removal of 5 bases from V and 6 bases from J, the junction contained 4 bases not matched to a gene. This CDR3 has 13 amino acids. In germline, CDR1 is SGHTA, CDR2 FQGNSA. As DNA, the CDR3 is TGTGCCAGCAGCCCTACAGGGGGCCCTGAAGCTTTCTTT. The encoded protein is CASSPTGGPEAFF.

This chain joins TRBV5-5 and TRBJ1-4, with D unclear. This CDR3 has 14 residues. Between the trimmed V and J ends, which lost 2 bases and 8 bases, there was a span of 13 bases. From germline, CDR1 is SGHKS and CDR2 YYEKEE (reference sequence). CDR3 in DNA: TGTGCCAGCAGCTTCAGAGACATGAACGAAAAACTGTTTTTT. Translated, it gives CASSFRDMNEKLFF.

V and J are TRBV3-1 (or the pseudogene TRBV3-2) and TRBJ2-5; no firm D call. Germline CDR1 LGHDT, CDR2 YNNKEL (reference sequence). The V end was cut by 6 bases, the J end by 5 bases, with 10 bases between. The CDR3 loop spans 12 amino acids. The CDR3 reads CASRAFGETQYF. In nucleotides, the CDR3 is TGTGCCAGCAGGGCCTTTGGGGAGACCCAGTACTTC.

The chain couples TRBV11-2 to TRBJ1-2; D uncertain. The CDR3 spans 14 residues. The ends were cut back, 2 bases at V and 8 bases at J, with 15 bases in the middle. CDR1 is SGHAT, CDR2 FQNNGV, per germline. Here the CDR3 reads CASSLIRDPLGYTF. The CDR3 DNA reads as TGTGCCAGCAGCTTAATCCGAGATCCGTTGGGCTACACCTTC.

The CDR3 sequence: CASSHLGEEAFF. The CDR3 coding sequence is TGTGCCAGCAGCCACCTCGGGGAAGAAGCTTTCTTT. The chain joins TRBV7-8 to TRBJ1-1; D is uncertain. Germline V gives CDR1 SGHVS, CDR2 FQNEAQ. V dropped 5 bases and J dropped 8 bases, with 12 bases sitting between them. CDR3 size: 12 residues. The whole variable domain, filled in from reference TRBV7-8 and TRBJ1-1, reads GAGVSQSPRYKVAKRGQDVALRCDPISGHVSLFWYQQALGQGPEFLTYFQNEAQLDKSGLPSDRFFAERPEGSVSTLKIQRTQQEDSAVYLCASSHLGEEAFFGQGTRLTVV.

In this sample, this clone turned up once. This specimen includes other DNA sequences encoding the same CDR3. This chain uses TRBV27 with TRBJ1-5; D is unclear. The CDR3 length is 14 residues. Germline lookup yields CDR1 MNHEY and CDR2 SMNVEV (reference sequence). Trimming pared 4 bases from V and 1 base from J, leaving 8 bases between. The CDR3 spells CASSSRDSNQPQHF. Here the CDR3 DNA reads TGTGCCAGCAGTTCTCGAGACAGCAATCAGCCCCAGCATTTT.

This clone has a single count. The V and J genes are TRBV3-1 (or the pseudogene TRBV3-2) and TRBJ2-5, with 11 bases fitting TRBD2. The CDR3 is 13 amino acids. Trimming cost V 6 bases and J 3 bases; bases outside gene matches: 0. Germline CDR1 and CDR2: LGHDT and YNNKEL (reference sequence). CDR3 nucleotides: TGTGCCAGCAGGACTAGCGGGGAAGAGACCCAGTACTTC. Translation: CASRTSGEETQYF.